One sample yielded the 19 T cell receptor beta chains listed below, sequenced in a study of blood T cell repertoires in COVID-19. Generated by immunoSEQ multiplex PCR, the TCRdb table keeps only in-frame clones and is missing some. In the table there are about 250,000 clones, roughly 83% of which are singletons. Sample: peripheral blood. The receptors stem from a woman of 80 years or more with COVID-19, enrolled during active disease.

CDR3 DNA sequence: TGTGCCAGTAAGGAATCGGGACAGGGGCTACAAGAGACCCAGTACTTC. Amino acids: CASKESGQGLQETQYF. The chain combines TRBV19 with TRBJ2-5; TRBD1 agrees at 10 bases. Germline assignment: CDR1 LNHDA and CDR2 SQIVND (reference sequence). The CDR3 contains 16 residues. V was clipped by 7 bases and J by 2 bases; unmatched bases: 10.

CDR3 nucleotide sequence: TGTGCCAGCTCACCCACCTCGGGACAGGGAGGGACAGATACGCAGTATTTT. It specifies CASSPTSGQGGTDTQYF. The genes are TRBV18 and TRBJ2-3; the match to TRBD1 covers 9 bases. This CDR3 contains 17 residues. Unmatched junction bases numbered 10, after V lost 3 bases and J lost 3 bases. From germline, CDR1 is KGHSH and CDR2 LQKENI. Full variable domain (outside the CDR3, taken from reference TRBV18 and TRBJ2-3): NAGVMQNPRHLVRRRGQEARLRCSPMKGHSHVYWYRQLPEEGLKFMVYLQKENIIDESGMPKERFSAEFPKEGPSILRIQQVVRGDSAAYFCASSPTSGQGGTDTQYFGPGTRLTVL.

The chain has TRBV5-5 and TRBJ1-2; the D is unclear. Trimming stripped 6 bases from V and 8 bases from J, with 20 bases between. The germline V gene has CDR1 SGHKS and CDR2 YYEKEE (reference sequence). CDR3 length equals 14 residues. This chain's CDR3 is CASNSPGSSDGYTF. The CDR3 coding sequence is TGTGCCAGCAACTCACCCGGGAGTAGTGACGGCTACACCTTC.

This chain uses TRBV5-1 with TRBJ2-7; TRBD2 might be the D (6 bases). Germline V gene sequence: CDR1 SGHRS, CDR2 YFSETQ. V shed 0 bases and J shed 3 bases, with 10 bases lying between them. The CDR3 consists of 14 residues. The CDR3 coding sequence is TGCGCCAGCAGCTTGGCCGCGGGGTTCTACGAGCAGTACTTC. Translated: CASSLAAGFYEQYF.

The V call is TRBV13, the J call TRBJ2-1; TRBD2 matches 16 bases. The CDR3 is 18 amino acids. Germline V gene lookup returns CDR1 PRHDT and CDR2 FYEKMQ (reference sequence). J gave up 2 bases and V 3 bases, and 4 bases lay outside the gene matches. The CDR3 reads CASSFSGLAGGPYNEQFF. For the CDR3, the DNA is TGTGCCAGCAGCTTTTCGGGACTAGCGGGGGGGCCCTACAATGAGCAGTTCTTC.

CDR3 amino acids: CAWSWKQTNTEAFF. In DNA form, the CDR3 reads TGTGCCTGGAGTTGGAAACAGACAAACACTGAAGCTTTCTTT. This chain links TRBV30 with TRBJ1-1; D not resolved. V gave up 2 bases and J gave up 2 bases, with 12 bases separating them. The CDR3 runs 14 residues. The germline V gene has CDR1 GTSNPN and CDR2 SVGIG (reference sequence).

The V and J genes are TRBV7-9 and TRBJ2-1, with D maybe TRBD1 (5 bases). Germline CDR1 is SEHNR and CDR2 is FQNEAQ (reference sequence). V was cut by 2 bases and J by 7 bases, with 15 bases left in between. This CDR3 has 15 residues. CDR3 in amino acids: CASSLSAITGNEQFF. The CDR3 DNA reads as TGTGCCAGCAGCTTATCAGCTATCACAGGTAATGAGCAGTTCTTC.

The table lists this clone with a count of one. The chain recombines TRBV11-2 with TRBJ2-2; TRBD2 aligns across 8 bases. The V gene's germline CDR1 is SGHAT and CDR2 FQNNGV. V was pared by 6 bases and J by 7 bases, with 4 bases of the junction left unmatched. The CDR3 is 13 residues long. The CDR3 nucleotides read TGTGCCAGCAGTCCCCTAGCGGGCGGGGAGCTGTTTTTT. Translated: CASSPLAGGELFF.

The V gene is TRBV7-3, the J gene TRBJ2-7; TRBD1 might be the D (5 bases). Germline V CDR1 and CDR2: SGHTA, FQGTGA. This CDR3 spans 13 amino acids. The ends were cut back, 4 bases at V and 6 bases at J, with 13 bases in the middle. CDR3 in amino acids: CASSSQPGREQYF. CDR3 sequence (DNA): TGTGCCAGCAGCTCACAACCAGGGCGCGAGCAGTACTTC.

The chain carries TRBV18 and TRBJ1-4; 10 positions agree with TRBD1. Trimming removed 3 bases from V and 8 bases from J; junction bases left unmatched: 3. This CDR3 comprises 14 residues. Germline V gene sequence: CDR1 KGHSH, CDR2 LQKENI. CDR3 sequence reads: CASSPDRGHEKLFF. The DNA for the CDR3 is TGTGCCAGCTCACCTGACAGGGGGCACGAAAAACTGTTTTTT.

This chain connects TRBV3-1 (or the pseudogene TRBV3-2) to TRBJ2-5; 10 bases match TRBD2. J was trimmed by 7 bases and V by 4 bases; bases with no gene match: 15. The CDR3 covers 17 residues. The germline V gene encodes CDR1 LGHDT and CDR2 YNNKEL (reference sequence). The CDR3 nucleotides read TGTGCCAGCAGCCTTACAACACTTAGCGGGGGGCCCCCGACCCAGTACTTC. This encodes CASSLTTLSGGPPTQYF.

V usage is TRBV21-1 and J usage is TRBJ2-5; whether TRBD1, the table's D call, matches the DNA was not checked. TRBV21-1 is flagged as a pseudogene. The CDR3 has 18 residues. CDR3 region: CASSSDRGNPPIQETQYF. The CDR3 coding sequence is TGTGCCAGCAGTTCAGACAGGGGGAACCCCCCCATCCAAGAGACCCAGTACTTC.

Here the CDR3 DNA reads TGTGCCAGTAGTATTCTAACAGGGGGCGAACCTTTCTTT. Its translation: CASSILTGGEPFF. The V and J genes are TRBV19 and TRBJ1-1; 9 nucleotides agree with TRBD1. Germline V gives CDR1 LNHDA, CDR2 SQIVND (reference sequence). The V gene end was trimmed by 3 bases and the J gene end by 12 bases; junction bases not matched to a gene: 8. This CDR3 has 13 residues.

Concerning this clone itself: Germline and junction disagree at one end, which may indicate a read error. The chain is built from TRBV11-1 and TRBJ1-2; a weak D match, TRBD1 (6 bases). The CDR3 totals 15 residues. Germline V gene sequence: CDR1 SGHAT, CDR2 FQDESV (reference sequence). This CDR3 is CATSLLRGPHRGYTF. CDR3 in DNA: TGTGCCACCAGCTTACTCAGGGGTCCCCACCGGGGCTACACCTTC.

The CDR3: CASSSPASRKEAQYF. The CDR3 DNA reads as TGTGCCAGCAGCTCGCCGGCTAGCCGCAAGGAAGCCCAGTACTTC. This sequence joins TRBV3-1 (or the pseudogene TRBV3-2) and TRBJ2-5, with D possibly being TRBD2 (5 bases). This CDR3 region has 15 residues. The V and J ends lost 5 bases and 9 bases respectively, with 22 bases between them. Germline values: CDR1 LGHDT, CDR2 YNNKEL (reference sequence).

The CDR3 spells CASNTQGSNQPQHF. The CDR3 bases are TGTGCCAGCAATACTCAGGGGAGCAATCAGCCCCAGCATTTT. J is TRBJ1-5 and V is TRBV28, with D possibly TRBD1 on 6 matching bases. Germline values: CDR1 MDHEN, CDR2 SYDVKM. The CDR3 is made up of 14 amino acids. V was shortened by 7 bases and J by 1 base, with 11 bases between the two germline ends.

In DNA, the CDR3 is TGTGCCAGCAGGTCCCTGGGGACAGTCTATGGCTACACCTTC. Its protein product is CASRSLGTVYGYTF. The rearrangement uses TRBV7-9 and TRBJ1-2; 7 bases map to TRBD1. The CDR3 is 14 amino acids. Per the germline V gene, CDR1 is SEHNR and CDR2 is FQNEAQ (reference sequence). V was clipped by 6 bases and J by 4 bases; unmatched bases: 8. Drawing the rest from reference TRBV7-9 and TRBJ1-2, the complete variable domain is DTGVSQNPRHKITKRGQNVTFRCDPISEHNRLYWYRQTLGQGPEFLTYFQNEAQLEKSRLLSDRFSAERPKGSFSTLEIQRTEQGDSAMYLCASRSLGTVYGYTFGSGTRLTVV.

V is TRBV25-1 and J is TRBJ1-2; 8 bases line up with TRBD1. This CDR3 has 13 amino acids. Germline-derived CDR1 and CDR2 are MGHDK and SYGVNS. Trimming at V came to 2 bases and at J to 4 bases, leaving 0 bases not matched to a gene. CDR3 sequence reads: CASSEQGAYGYTF. The CDR3 nucleotides are TGTGCCAGCAGTGAACAGGGGGCCTATGGCTACACCTTC.

CDR3 sequence: CATGRLAGELFF. The CDR3 DNA is TGTGCCACCGGGCGACTAGCCGGGGAGCTGTTTTTT. The genes are TRBV24-1 and TRBJ2-2; possibly TRBD2 for D (6 bases). CDR3 length: 12 amino acids. V was pared by 9 bases and J by 6 bases, with 10 bases between. Germline V gene sequence: CDR1 KGHDR, CDR2 SFDVKD.